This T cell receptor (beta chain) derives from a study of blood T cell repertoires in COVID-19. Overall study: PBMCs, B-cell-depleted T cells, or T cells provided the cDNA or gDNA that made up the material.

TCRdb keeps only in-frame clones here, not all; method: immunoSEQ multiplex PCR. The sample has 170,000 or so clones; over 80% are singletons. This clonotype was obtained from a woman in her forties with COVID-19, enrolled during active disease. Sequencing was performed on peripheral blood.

CDR3 coding DNA: TGTGCCAGCAGCCATCCGACATCTCTAAGGACCCAGTACTTC. This translates into CASSHPTSLRTQYF. The chain links TRBV16 to TRBJ2-5; no clear D gene. CDR1 and CDR2 from the germline V gene are KGHSY and FQNENV. The V end lost 3 bases, the J end lost 7 bases, and 15 bases lay between the germline ends. The CDR3 length is 14 residues.